Following are 16 T cell receptor beta chains from one sample sequenced in a study of OX40 agonist ivuxolimab in advanced cancers. Assay used: immunoSEQ multiplex PCR; TCRdb lists only in-frame clones, some missing. Among roughly 61,000 clones, approximately 86% were seen once, and the ten largest hold 0.55% to 0.6%. Sequences were derived from CD4+ or CD8+ T cells sorted from blood, sampled in a trial of the OX40 agonist ivuxolimab. Receptors were obtained from an adult with an advanced solid tumor such as melanoma, head and neck, liver or kidney cancer.

V usage is TRBV18 and J usage is TRBJ1-1; D is ambiguous. Trimming left V 1 base short and J 1 base short, with 4 bases between. The V gene's germline CDR1 is KGHSH and CDR2 LQKENI. The CDR3 runs to 13 residues. Written as DNA, the CDR3 is TGTGCCAGCTCACCACAGGGGAACACTGAAGCTTTCTTT. Translation: CASSPQGNTEAFF.

The count of this clone is one. Here the CDR3 DNA reads TGTGCCAGCAGTGAAGGGAGAGGGCCGGGGCAGCCCCAGCATTTT. Translation gives CASSEGRGPGQPQHF. The genes are TRBV6-1 and TRBJ1-5; no definite D call. Germline V gives CDR1 MNHNS, CDR2 SASEGT. Trimming took 1 base from V and 7 from J, leaving 14 bases between them. The CDR3 has 15 amino acids.

The chain carries TRBV6-1 and TRBJ2-7, with D possibly matching TRBD1 (5 bases). Trimming took off 5 bases at V and 3 bases at J, with 17 bases between the two ends. CDR3 length equals 15 residues. Germline lookup yields CDR1 MNHNS and CDR2 SASEGT. Written as DNA, the CDR3 is TGTGCCAGCAGTAACCTACAGGATTCCTTCTACGAGCAGTACTTC. Its translation is CASSNLQDSFYEQYF.

V usage is TRBV5-1 and J usage is TRBJ1-1, with TRBD1 as a possible D gene (6 bases). The CDR3 covers 15 residues. The ends were cut back, 4 bases at V and 6 bases at J, with 19 bases in the middle. CDR1 and CDR2 (germline): SGHRS, YFSETQ. The chain's CDR3 is CASSGGQRHHPEAFF. In DNA form, the CDR3 reads TGCGCCAGCAGCGGCGGACAGCGTCACCATCCTGAAGCTTTCTTT. The variable domain in full, completed from reference TRBV5-1 and TRBJ1-1, reads KAGVTQTPRYLIKTRGQQVTLSCSPISGHRSVSWYQQTPGQGLQFLFEYFSETQRNKGNFPGRFSGRQFSNSRSEMNVSTLELGDSALYLCASSGGQRHHPEAFFGQGTRLTVV.

The V and J genes are TRBV4-3 and TRBJ1-1; D remains ambiguous. This CDR3 comprises 15 residues. The germline V and J ends were trimmed by 1 base and 1 base, with 10 bases remaining between them. CDR1 and CDR2 (germline): LGHNA, YSLEER. Written as DNA, the CDR3 is TGCGCCAGCAGCCAAGTCGTAGGGCGGAACACTGAAGCTTTCTTT. It is translated as CASSQVVGRNTEAFF.

This clone is labeled medium-sized. The chain links TRBV4-3 to TRBJ1-1; the D gene is possibly TRBD1 (6 bases). CDR1 is LGHNA, CDR2 YSLEER, per germline. The CDR3 extends over 11 amino acids. Trimming took off 0 bases at V and 11 bases at J, with 7 bases between the two ends. CDR3 bases: TGCGCCAGCAGCCAAGAACAGGGCGCTTTCTTT. Translation gives CASSQEQGAFF.

The genes are TRBV6-1 and TRBJ1-4, with 7 bases identical to TRBD1. CDR1 and CDR2 from the germline V gene are MNHNS and SASEGT. The CDR3 totals 12 residues. The ends lost 6 bases at V and 5 bases at J; junction bases unmatched: 0. The CDR3 region is CASRQGNEKLFF. The CDR3 coding sequence is TGTGCCAGCAGACAGGGGAATGAAAAACTGTTTTTT.

V is TRBV7-9 and J is TRBJ1-1; TRBD1 matches 8 bases. This CDR3 region has 14 residues. Trimming at V came to 1 base and at J to 4 bases, leaving 2 bases not matched to a gene. Looked up from germline, CDR1 is SEHNR and CDR2 is FQNEAQ (reference sequence). DNA of the CDR3: TGTGCCAGCAGCTTAGAGACAGGGGCCACTGAAGCTTTCTTT. It is translated as CASSLETGATEAFF.

V gene TRBV27 combines with J gene TRBJ1-6, with 9 bases lining up with TRBD1. After removal of 3 bases from V and 10 bases from J, the junction contained 10 bases not matched to a gene. The CDR3 sequence is 16 residues long. Germline V gives CDR1 MNHEY, CDR2 SMNVEV (reference sequence). The CDR3 here is CASSFDLGDRVSPLHF. CDR3 nucleotides: TGTGCCAGCAGTTTTGATTTGGGGGACAGGGTCTCACCCCTCCACTTT.

This clone appeared a single time. The chain links TRBV28 to TRBJ1-1; D is ambiguous. CDR3 length: 14 amino acids. V was pared by 8 bases and J by 2 bases, with 15 bases between. The germline V gene has CDR1 MDHEN and CDR2 SYDVKM. The CDR3 DNA is TGTGCCAGCGAACCCGTTCACGGTAACACTGAAGCTTTCTTT. Translating gives CASEPVHGNTEAFF. Using reference TRBV28 and TRBJ1-1 for the parts outside the CDR3, the full variable domain is DVKVTQSSRYLVKRTGEKVFLECVQDMDHENMFWYRQDPGLGLRLIYFSYDVKMKEKGDIPEGYSVSREKKERFSLILESASTNQTSMYLCASEPVHGNTEAFFGQGTRLTVV.

This clone occurred once. One junction end does not reproduce the germline sequence, and a read error may be involved. The chain couples TRBV9 to TRBJ2-7; 10 bases map to TRBD2. The CDR3 consists of 12 residues. Germline V gene sequence: CDR1 SGDLS, CDR2 YYNGEE. CDR3: CASSALAGGPLF. The CDR3 region has the DNA TGTGCCAGCAGCGCTTTAGCGGGGGGCCCACTATTC.

Regarding this clone: The same CDR3 can be traced to other DNA sequences in this sample. The chain combines TRBV4-2 with TRBJ2-1; TRBD2 matches at 8 bases. V was pared by 1 base and J by 2 bases, with 4 bases of the junction left unmatched. Germline-derived CDR1 and CDR2 are LGHNA and YNFKEQ. The CDR3 loop spans 16 amino acids. CDR3 protein: CASSQVGGGPYNEQFF. The CDR3 DNA reads TGTGCCAGCAGCCAAGTCGGGGGGGGTCCCTACAATGAGCAGTTCTTC.

The chain has TRBV5-1 and TRBJ1-6; no definite D call. V was cut by 4 bases and J by 0 bases, with 11 bases left in between. CDR1 is SGHRS, CDR2 YFSETQ, per germline. The CDR3 has 16 amino acids. The CDR3 DNA is TGCGCCAGCAGCCGAACAGCAGACTCCTATAATTCACCCCTCCACTTT. Its translation: CASSRTADSYNSPLHF.

This chain joins TRBV6-6 and TRBJ2-7; D not certain. Germline V lookup: CDR1 MNHNY, CDR2 SVGAGI (reference sequence). This CDR3 has 16 residues. The V and J ends lost 0 bases and 3 bases respectively, with 15 bases between them. The CDR3 DNA is TGTGCCAGCAGTTACTCGGACCTAAGCCCTTTCTACGAGCAGTACTTC. Protein: CASSYSDLSPFYEQYF.

This rearrangement joins TRBV28 to TRBJ2-1; TRBD2 matches at 8 bases. V dropped 7 bases and J dropped 5; count of bases not matched to a gene: 7. Germline V gene sequence: CDR1 MDHEN, CDR2 SYDVKM. This CDR3 is 14 amino acids long. The CDR3 sequence: CASIPSGPNNEQFF. CDR3 sequence (DNA): TGTGCCAGCATTCCTAGCGGGCCAAACAATGAGCAGTTCTTC. The full variable domain, its missing parts supplied by reference TRBV28 and TRBJ2-1, is DVKVTQSSRYLVKRTGEKVFLECVQDMDHENMFWYRQDPGLGLRLIYFSYDVKMKEKGDIPEGYSVSREKKERFSLILESASTNQTSMYLCASIPSGPNNEQFFGPGTRLTVL.

The V call is TRBV7-2, the J call TRBJ1-3; a possible D gene is TRBD1 (5 bases). The germline V and J ends were trimmed by 5 bases and 2 bases, with 16 bases remaining between them. CDR3 size: 16 residues. Germline V lookup: CDR1 SGHTA, CDR2 FQGNSA. CDR3 bases: TGTGCCAGCAGCCCAACAACCGGCAGGGCTGGAAACACCATATATTTT. It translates to CASSPTTGRAGNTIYF. Full variable domain (remainder filled in from reference TRBV7-2 and TRBJ1-3): GAGVSQSPSNKVTEKGKDVELRCDPISGHTALYWYRQSLGQGLEFLIYFQGNSAPDKSGLPSDRFSAERTGGSVSTLTIQRTQQEDSAVYLCASSPTTGRAGNTIYFGEGSWLTVV.